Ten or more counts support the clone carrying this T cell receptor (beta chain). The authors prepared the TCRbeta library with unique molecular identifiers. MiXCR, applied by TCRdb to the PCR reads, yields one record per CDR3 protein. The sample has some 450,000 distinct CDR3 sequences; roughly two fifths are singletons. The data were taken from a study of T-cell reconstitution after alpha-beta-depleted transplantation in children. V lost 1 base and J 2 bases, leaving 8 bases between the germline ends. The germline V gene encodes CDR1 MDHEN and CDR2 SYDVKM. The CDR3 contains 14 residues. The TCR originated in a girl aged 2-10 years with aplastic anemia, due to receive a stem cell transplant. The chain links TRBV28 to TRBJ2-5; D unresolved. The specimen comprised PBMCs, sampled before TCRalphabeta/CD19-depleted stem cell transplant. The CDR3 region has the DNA TGTGCCAGCAGTTTATTAGCCGTTCAAGAGACCCAGTACTTC. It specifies CASSLLAVQETQYF.